This record concerns one T cell receptor (beta chain) sequence. The antigen is unknown. This record belongs to a study of CD4 T cells in relation to SARS-CoV-2 and coronaviruses. The wider study: ViraFEST: roughly 10-day antigen culture of PBMCs, then TCR beta CDR3 sequencing. Whole-study results and caveats: In roughly 60% of donors, memory CD4+ clonotypes crossrecognized SARS-CoV-2 and at least one common cold coronavirus spike.

Before the COVID-19 pandemic, during about 2011-2019, CD4+ T cells were taken from unexposed donors. The cells were cultured for about 10 days before CD4+ T cells were isolated. Testing used SARS-CoV-2 S/N and four cold-coronavirus spikes on unexposed-donor CD4+ T cells, cells permitting. Sequencing used immunoSEQ multiplex PCR; TCRdb keeps in-frame clones, though not all of them. The data show about 15,000 clones, around 82% seen once. V gave up 1 base and J gave up 2 bases, with 19 bases separating them. The CDR3 sequence is 18 residues long. The germline CDR1 and CDR2 sequences are SNHLY and FYNNEI.

The TCR was taken from a human donor in good health. Sequenced: CD4+ T cells from PBMCs, cultured in vitro. V usage is TRBV2 and J usage is TRBJ2-3; no reliable D call. The CDR3: CASSEVRSLGGTTDTQYF. DNA for the CDR3: TGTGCCAGCAGTGAAGTAAGATCTCTGGGCGGAACCACAGATACGCAGTATTTT.